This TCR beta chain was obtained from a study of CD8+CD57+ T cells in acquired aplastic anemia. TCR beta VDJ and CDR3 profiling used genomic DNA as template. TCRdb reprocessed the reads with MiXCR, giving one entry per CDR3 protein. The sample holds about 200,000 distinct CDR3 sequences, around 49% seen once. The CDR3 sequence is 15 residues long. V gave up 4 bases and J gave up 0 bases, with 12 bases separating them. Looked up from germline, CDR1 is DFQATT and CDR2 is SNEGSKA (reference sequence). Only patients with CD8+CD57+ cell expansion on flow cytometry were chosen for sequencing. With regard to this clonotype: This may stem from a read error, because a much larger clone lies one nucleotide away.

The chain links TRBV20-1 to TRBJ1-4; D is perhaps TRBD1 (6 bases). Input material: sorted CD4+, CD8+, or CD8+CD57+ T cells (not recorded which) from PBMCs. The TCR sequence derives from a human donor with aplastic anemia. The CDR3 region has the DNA TGCAGTGCTAATAGCGGGGGCGCAACTAATGAAAAACTGTTTTTT. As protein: CSANSGGATNEKLFF.